Shown below are 10 T cell receptor beta chains from a single sample sequenced in a study of neurological immune-mediated disorders. Time point: longitudinal time-point 3. From the 5' RACE reads, TCRdb called clonotypes with MiXCR, one entry per CDR3 protein. The sample lists approximately 80,000 distinct CDR3 sequences, about 4% occurring once. The specimen sequenced was PBMCs. Receptors were obtained from a woman in her fifties or sixties with multiple sclerosis.

The chain has TRBV6-1 and TRBJ1-5; weak D call: TRBD1 (5 bases). The CDR3 sequence is 12 residues long. V was cut by 8 bases and J by 11 bases, with 16 bases left in between. Germline V CDR1 and CDR2: MNHNS, SASEGT. The chain's CDR3 is CASDRDGMAQHF. The CDR3 bases are TGTGCCAGCGACAGAGACGGAATGGCCCAGCATTTT.

In this sample, this clonotype turned up many times. The chain is built from TRBV20-1 and TRBJ2-5; a possible D gene is TRBD2 (5 bases). The germline V and J ends were trimmed by 6 bases and 5 bases, with 22 bases remaining between them. Germline CDR1 is DFQATT and CDR2 is SNEGSKA (reference sequence). CDR3 length: 15 amino acids. The CDR3 DNA reads as TGCAGTGCCCCCTGGCCTACTAGTTCCAGTGAGACCCAGTACTTC. This codes for CSAPWPTSSSETQYF.

This clonotype has ten or more counts. The J gene is TRBJ1-1, the V gene TRBV20-1, with 9 bases aligning to TRBD1. This CDR3 spans 14 amino acids. Germline V gives CDR1 DFQATT, CDR2 SNEGSKA (reference sequence). V trimming: 6 bases; J trimming: 1 base; junction bases outside the gene matches: 6. The CDR3 sequence: CSATAGQGNTEAFF. The CDR3 nucleotides read TGCAGTGCCACAGCGGGACAGGGGAACACTGAAGCTTTCTTT.

This clonotype was recorded at least ten times. The genes are TRBV12-3 or TRBV12-4 and TRBJ1-1; D call uncertain. V was cut by 7 bases and J by 10 bases, with 16 bases left in between. The CDR3 has 12 residues. The CDR3, as DNA: TGTGCCAGCACAACCGACCGGGGTGGAGCTTTCTTT. Amino acids: CASTTDRGGAFF.

This clonotype came up many times. The rearrangement uses TRBV20-1 and TRBJ2-5; 8 bases match TRBD2. The CDR3 extends over 14 amino acids. CDR1 is DFQATT, CDR2 SNEGSKA, per germline (reference sequence). After removal of 8 bases from V and 4 bases from J, the junction contained 12 bases not matched to a gene. As DNA, the CDR3 is TGCAGTCCCTTTCGGGGGGGCGGATTAGAGACCCAGTACTTC. This sequence encodes CSPFRGGGLETQYF.

The sample holds many counts of this clonotype. This chain joins TRBV7-9 and TRBJ1-5; D not resolved. Germline V gene sequence: CDR1 SEHNR, CDR2 FQNEAQ (reference sequence). The CDR3 extends over 16 amino acids. Trimming took off 3 bases at V and 6 bases at J, with 18 bases between the two ends. The chain's CDR3 is CASSFSPTRGGQPQHF. The CDR3 bases are TGTGCCAGCAGCTTCTCTCCGACACGTGGTGGTCAGCCCCAGCATTTT.

The table lists this clonotype with many counts. This chain's CDR3 is CSALDSSYEQYF. The CDR3 DNA reads TGCAGCGCTTTGGACAGTTCCTACGAGCAGTACTTC. The chain joins TRBV29-1 to TRBJ2-7, with D tentatively TRBD1 (6 bases). The CDR3 has 12 residues. Germline CDR1 reads SQVTM; CDR2 reads ANQGSEA. The germline V and J ends were trimmed by 7 bases and 1 base, with 11 bases remaining between them.

This clonotype was observed a few times. The J gene is TRBJ2-2, the V gene TRBV27; D may be TRBD2 (5 bases). Trimming pared 2 bases from V and 9 bases from J, leaving 10 bases between. The CDR3 loop spans 13 amino acids. CDR1 MNHEY and CDR2 SMNVEV come from the germline V gene (reference sequence). The CDR3 reads CASSLRRNWELFF. CDR3 coding DNA: TGTGCCAGCAGTTTACGGAGGAACTGGGAGCTGTTTTTT.

This clonotype was detected many times. This chain connects TRBV2 to TRBJ1-1; 8 positions match TRBD1. V shed 3 bases and J 5 bases; nucleotides not matched to a gene: 8. The CDR3 covers 15 residues. CDR1 and CDR2 (germline): SNHLY, FYNNEI. CDR3: CASSERDRGRTEAFF. CDR3 in DNA: TGTGCCAGCAGTGAGCGAGACAGGGGTAGGACTGAAGCTTTCTTT.

This clonotype was picked up many times. The chain couples TRBV27 to TRBJ2-5; D might be TRBD1 (5 bases). Germline CDR1 and CDR2: MNHEY and SMNVEV (reference sequence). V lost 3 bases and J 2 bases, leaving 16 bases between the germline ends. This CDR3 is 16 amino acids long. The chain's CDR3 is CASSFGWGAGQETQYF. The CDR3 DNA sequence: TGTGCCAGCAGTTTCGGTTGGGGTGCAGGGCAAGAGACCCAGTACTTC.